This TCR beta chain came from a study of T-cell memory formation after mild COVID-19. Notes on the study in general: Proof of SARS-CoV-2 specificity was absent for the second-wave clones that crested on day 37. The study found contracting CD4+ clones mainly in CM and EM and contracting CD8+ clones in EMRA.

Libraries for TCRalpha and TCRbeta carried sample barcodes and unique molecular identifiers via 5'RACE. TCRdb re-called the 5' RACE reads through MiXCR, storing one row per CDR3 protein. The data contain about 360,000 distinct CDR3 sequences, under 15% of them seen just once; the ten biggest clones take up 20% to 25%. A remark on this clonotype: Its specificity is not known.

Sequenced material: PBMCs or a T cell subset sorted from them (not recorded which). The receptor comes from a young man who had mild COVID-19 (a few samples of this study predate the infection). Cell type and time point are not known.

This CDR3 is CASSQDHVRGRADNSPLHF. The CDR3 region has the DNA TGCGCCAGCAGCCAAGATCACGTCAGGGGGAGGGCTGATAATTCACCCCTCCACTTT. V and J are TRBV4-3 and TRBJ1-6, with TRBD1 matching 7 bases. CDR1 LGHNA and CDR2 YSLEER come from the germline V gene. The CDR3 covers 19 residues. V shed 0 bases and J 5 bases; nucleotides not matched to a gene: 13.